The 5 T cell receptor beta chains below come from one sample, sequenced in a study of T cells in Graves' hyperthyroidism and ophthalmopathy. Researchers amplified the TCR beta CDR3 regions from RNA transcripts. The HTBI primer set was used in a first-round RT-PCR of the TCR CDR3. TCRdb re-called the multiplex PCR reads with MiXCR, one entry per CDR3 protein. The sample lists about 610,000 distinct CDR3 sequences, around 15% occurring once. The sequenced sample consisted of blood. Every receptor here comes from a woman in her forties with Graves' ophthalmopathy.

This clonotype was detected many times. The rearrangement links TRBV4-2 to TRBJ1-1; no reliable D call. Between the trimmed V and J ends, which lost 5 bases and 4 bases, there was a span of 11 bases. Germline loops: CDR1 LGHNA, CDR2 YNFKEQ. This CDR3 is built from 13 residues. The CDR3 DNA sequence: TGTGCCAGCAGCGTTGAGGGAGGCACTGAAGCTTTCTTT. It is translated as CASSVEGGTEAFF.

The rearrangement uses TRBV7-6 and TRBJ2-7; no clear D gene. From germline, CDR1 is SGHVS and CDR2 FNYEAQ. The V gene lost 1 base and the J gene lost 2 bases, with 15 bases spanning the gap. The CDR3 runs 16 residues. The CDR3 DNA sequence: TGTGCCAGCAGCTTAGAGCATCCTGACATCCCCTACGAGCAGTACTTC. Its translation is CASSLEHPDIPYEQYF.

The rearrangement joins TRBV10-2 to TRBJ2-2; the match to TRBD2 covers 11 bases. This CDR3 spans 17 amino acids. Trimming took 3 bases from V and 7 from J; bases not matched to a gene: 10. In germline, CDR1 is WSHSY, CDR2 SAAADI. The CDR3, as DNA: TGCGCCAGCAGTGAAATTTCAGGGCTAGCGGGAGGCGGGGAGCTGTTTTTT. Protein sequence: CASSEISGLAGGGELFF.

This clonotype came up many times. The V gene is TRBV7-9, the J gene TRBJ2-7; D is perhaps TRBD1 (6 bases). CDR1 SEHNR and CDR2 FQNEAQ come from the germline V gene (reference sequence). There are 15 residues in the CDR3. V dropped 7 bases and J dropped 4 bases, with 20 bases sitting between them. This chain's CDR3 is CASTLSGGASYEQYF. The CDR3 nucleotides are TGTGCCAGCACCCTAAGTGGGGGCGCAAGTTACGAGCAGTACTTC.

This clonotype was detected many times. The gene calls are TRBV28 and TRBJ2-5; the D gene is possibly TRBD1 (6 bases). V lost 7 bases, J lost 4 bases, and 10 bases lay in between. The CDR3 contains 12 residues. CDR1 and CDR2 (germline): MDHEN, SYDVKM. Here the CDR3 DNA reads TGTGCCAGCATGTCCAGGGGAGAGACCCAGTACTTC. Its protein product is CASMSRGETQYF.